The text below deals with one T cell receptor (beta chain). This sample was taken from a study of T cells expressing NK-cell markers. TCRdb re-called the 5' RACE reads; one entry per CDR3 protein, DNA not given. The ten top clones account for 6% to 8%, within a sample of 400,000 to 500,000 distinct CDR3 sequences. Germline V gene sequence: CDR1 SQVTM, CDR2 ANQGSEA. This CDR3 is built from 11 residues. The genes are TRBV29-1 and TRBJ2-2; TCRdb lists TRBD1, though no DNA is available to test this call. This receptor was taken from a woman aged 18-70 years in good health. The source material was blood T cells: a sorted CD56 or NKG2C T cell subset, CD4+ or CD8+ T cells, or bulk PBMC T cells (not recorded which). CDR3 amino acids: CSAGWSGELFF.